These 9 T cell receptor beta chains originate from one sample sequenced in a study of OX40 agonist ivuxolimab in advanced cancers. Sequenced by immunoSEQ multiplex PCR; TCRdb stores in-frame clones only, minus some. The repertoire has 34,000 or so clones, approximately 80% of them found once; the top ten carry more than 1.2%. The sample in question was CD4+ or CD8+ T cells sorted from blood, obtained in a trial of the OX40 agonist ivuxolimab. These receptors were obtained from an adult with an advanced solid tumor such as melanoma, head and neck, liver or kidney cancer.

The chain uses TRBV7-3 and TRBJ1-1, with D uncertain. Germline CDR1 is SGHTA and CDR2 is FQGTGA. CDR3 length: 15 residues. V lost 2 bases to trimming and J lost 0 bases, with 10 bases between them. The CDR3 reads CASSLGVGMNTEAFF. The CDR3 bases are TGTGCCAGCAGCTTAGGTGTGGGTATGAACACTGAAGCTTTCTTT.

Of note for this clone: Sequence at one end of the junction differs from germline and may be a read error. This chain links TRBV6-5 with TRBJ2-7; D tentatively reads TRBD1 or TRBD2 (6 bases each). Germline CDR1 is MNHEY and CDR2 is SVGAGI. This CDR3 spans 12 amino acids. The CDR3 here is CATNRELASTFF. The CDR3 region has the DNA TGTGCCACTAACAGGGAGCTAGCGAGTACCTTCTTC.

This clone was observed a few times. This chain links TRBV19 with TRBJ1-4; the D gene is possibly TRBD1 (5 bases). The V gene's germline CDR1 is LNHDA and CDR2 SQIVND (reference sequence). Trimming took off 10 bases at V and 3 bases at J, with 12 bases between the two ends. The CDR3 contains 13 residues. The CDR3 sequence is CATARGSNEKLFF. For the CDR3, the DNA is TGTGCCACCGCGCGGGGGTCTAATGAAAAACTGTTTTTT.

The chain is built from TRBV14 and TRBJ2-1; the match to TRBD2 covers 10 bases. The CDR3 has 14 residues. V shed 5 bases and J 15 bases; nucleotides not matched to a gene: 13. Germline assignment: CDR1 SGHDN and CDR2 FVKESK. The CDR3 sequence: CASSTTAGGPGTFF. In DNA form, the CDR3 reads TGTGCCAGCAGCACGACAGCGGGAGGGCCCGGTACGTTCTTC.

This rearrangement joins TRBV2 to TRBJ2-5; tentatively, D is TRBD2 (7 bases). The germline CDR1 and CDR2 sequences are SNHLY and FYNNEI. The V and J ends lost 6 bases and 4 bases respectively, with 12 bases between them. This CDR3 is built from 13 residues. For the CDR3, the DNA is TGTGCCAGCAGAAGGGGGGGCGGAGAGACCCAGTACTTC. Encoded protein: CASRRGGGETQYF.

This chain joins TRBV10-3 and TRBJ2-1; D is possibly TRBD1 or TRBD2 (5 bases each). The V and J ends lost 4 bases and 6 bases respectively, with 7 bases between them. From germline, CDR1 is ENHRY and CDR2 SYGVKD. The CDR3 contains 12 residues. For the CDR3, the DNA is TGTGCCATCAGTGGGGGGAGCAATGAGCAGTTCTTC. It encodes CAISGGSNEQFF.

The rearrangement links TRBV5-5 to TRBJ1-1; D ambiguous. The V gene's germline CDR1 is SGHKS and CDR2 YYEKEE (reference sequence). V lost 4 bases and J lost 3, with 16 bases in between. This CDR3 is 15 amino acids long. CDR3 sequence (DNA): TGTGCCAGCAGCCTCACCCCCAGTTGGGACACTGAAGCTTTCTTT. This translates into CASSLTPSWDTEAFF.

The chain is built from TRBV5-4 and TRBJ2-5; D perhaps matches TRBD2 (6 bases). This CDR3 has 15 residues. Trimming pared 4 bases from V and 2 bases from J, leaving 15 bases between. Germline V CDR1 and CDR2: SGHNT, YYREEE (reference sequence). The CDR3 loop is CASSPGLQLQETQYF. CDR3 in DNA: TGTGCCAGCAGCCCGGGACTTCAGCTACAAGAGACCCAGTACTTC.

The chain recombines TRBV10-3 with TRBJ2-3; 7 nucleotides line up with TRBD2. This CDR3 region has 14 residues. Germline V lookup: CDR1 ENHRY, CDR2 SYGVKD. After removal of 7 bases from V and 5 bases from J, the junction contained 9 bases not matched to a gene. In nucleotides, the CDR3 is TGTGCCATCAATGGGAGGGAGTTTCAAGATACGCAGTATTTT. Encoded protein: CAINGREFQDTQYF.